Following are 19 T cell receptor beta chains from one sample sequenced in a study of blood T cell repertoires in COVID-19. TCRdb's copy holds only in-frame clones and misses some; the assay was immunoSEQ multiplex PCR. The data contain about 27,000 clones, more than 75% of them seen just once; the ten biggest clones take up less than 10%. Sequencing input: peripheral blood. The origin of the receptors is a middle-aged man with active COVID-19.

This chain links TRBV7-9 with TRBJ2-1, with a tentative D call TRBD2 (5 bases). V was shortened by 4 bases and J by 7 bases, with 17 bases between the two germline ends. This CDR3 comprises 15 residues. Per germline, CDR1 SEHNR and CDR2 FQNEAQ (reference sequence). The CDR3 loop is CASSSGLTSRNEQFF. CDR3 DNA sequence: TGTGCCAGCAGCTCAGGACTGACCTCTCGTAATGAGCAGTTCTTC.

CDR3 sequence: CASSEVRGSGNTIYF. The CDR3, as DNA: TGTGCCAGCAGTGAAGTCCGGGGCTCTGGAAACACCATATATTTT. J is TRBJ1-3 and V is TRBV2, with D unresolved. Deletions cut 1 base from V and 0 bases from J, with 7 bases between. The CDR3 is made up of 15 amino acids. Germline CDR1 is SNHLY and CDR2 is FYNNEI.

The chain links TRBV6-5 to TRBJ1-5; D possibly corresponds to TRBD1 (5 bases). Looked up from germline, CDR1 is MNHEY and CDR2 is SVGAGI. The CDR3 runs to 15 residues. Between the trimmed V and J ends, which lost 6 bases and 2 bases, there was a span of 14 bases. The CDR3 nucleotides read TGTGCCAGCAGACGGGGGGAATGGGGCAATCAGCCCCAGCATTTT. Protein product: CASRRGEWGNQPQHF.

The chain couples TRBV5-6 to TRBJ1-5; 9 bases map to TRBD1. Germline lookup yields CDR1 SGHDT and CDR2 YYEEEE. V lost 4 bases to trimming and J lost 3 bases; unmatched junction nucleotides: 5. This CDR3 region has 15 residues. CDR3 residues: CASSSRDRDNQPQHF. The CDR3 nucleotides read TGTGCCAGCAGCAGCCGGGACAGGGACAATCAGCCCCAGCATTTT.

V usage is TRBV10-3 and J usage is TRBJ2-1, with D possibly being TRBD1 (6 bases). Germline CDR1 and CDR2: ENHRY and SYGVKD. The CDR3 consists of 13 residues. Trimming took 4 bases from V and 5 from J, leaving 9 bases between them. CDR3 residues: CAISAGVHNEQFF. DNA of the CDR3: TGTGCCATCAGTGCAGGGGTACACAATGAGCAGTTCTTC.

The chain carries TRBV7-2 and TRBJ1-3; no reliable D call. CDR1 SGHTA and CDR2 FQGNSA come from the germline V gene. The CDR3 consists of 13 residues. V gave up 2 bases and J gave up 8 bases, with 10 bases separating them. CDR3 amino acids: CASSLFSFDTIYF. In nucleotides, the CDR3 is TGTGCCAGCAGCTTATTCTCTTTCGACACCATATATTTT.

This clone was seen only a few times. The chain is built from TRBV6-4 and TRBJ2-3; TRBD2 aligns across 9 bases. CDR3 length: 15 amino acids. Trimming removed 8 bases from V and 2 bases from J; junction bases left unmatched: 8. From germline, CDR1 is MRHNA and CDR2 SNTAGT. The CDR3 DNA sequence: TGTGCCAGCGGATCCGGGACTAGCTCCACAGATACGCAGTATTTT. Translating gives CASGSGTSSTDTQYF.

V and J are TRBV27 and TRBJ1-5; TRBD1 agrees at 8 bases. The CDR3 sequence is 17 residues long. Germline-derived CDR1 and CDR2 are MNHEY and SMNVEV (reference sequence). V lost 7 bases, J lost 3 bases, and 14 bases stayed unmatched. The CDR3 loop is CASTPRWQGASNQPQHF. The DNA of the CDR3 is TGTGCCAGCACCCCTAGGTGGCAGGGGGCCTCCAATCAGCCCCAGCATTTT.

The J gene is TRBJ2-7, the V gene TRBV6-1, with 12 nucleotides matching TRBD1. Germline V gene data show CDR1 as MNHNS and CDR2 as SASEGT. V trimming: 1 base; J trimming: 9 bases; junction bases outside the gene matches: 7. This CDR3 contains 15 residues. CDR3 in amino acids: CASSEVGTGGLVQYV. The CDR3 coding sequence is TGTGCCAGCAGTGAAGTTGGGACAGGGGGCTTAGTGCAGTACGTC.

The gene calls are TRBV30 and TRBJ1-2; 8 nucleotides agree with TRBD1. The CDR3 sequence is 16 residues long. Germline loops: CDR1 GTSNPN, CDR2 SVGIG (reference sequence). The V gene end was trimmed by 4 bases and the J gene end by 2 bases; junction bases not matched to a gene: 12. The CDR3 bases are TGTGCCTGGACTGAACTCAGGACAGGGAAGAACTATGGCTACACCTTC. Amino acids: CAWTELRTGKNYGYTF.

The chain employs TRBV5-1 and TRBJ1-4, with TRBD1 matching over 10 bases. The CDR3 runs 14 residues. The V segment lost 4 bases and the J segment 10 bases; nucleotides outside the gene matches: 7. CDR1 is SGHRS, CDR2 YFSETQ, per germline. The CDR3 here is CASSEDRGDRKLFF. In nucleotides, the CDR3 is TGCGCCAGCAGCGAGGACAGGGGGGACCGAAAACTGTTTTTT.

The chain employs TRBV19 and TRBJ2-1; TRBD2 matches at 7 bases. The CDR3 is 16 residues long. With V trimmed by 6 bases and J by 4 bases, 12 bases remained unmatched. Germline V gene sequence: CDR1 LNHDA, CDR2 SQIVND (reference sequence). The CDR3 nucleotides read TGTGCCAGTAGAGAGATCGGACTAGAGGGTTACAATGAGCAGTTCTTC. The encoded protein is CASREIGLEGYNEQFF.

V is TRBV9 and J is TRBJ1-6; tentatively, D is TRBD1 (5 bases). Germline CDR1 SGDLS, CDR2 YYNGEE. The CDR3 spans 16 residues. Trimming removed 3 bases from V and 0 bases from J, with 10 bases in between. CDR3 protein: CASSEGVSSYNSPLHF. In DNA, the CDR3 is TGTGCCAGCAGCGAAGGGGTCAGCTCCTATAATTCACCCCTCCACTTT. Variable domain in full (rest from reference TRBV9 and TRBJ1-6): DSGVTQTPKHLITATGQRVTLRCSPRSGDLSVYWYQQSLDQGLQFLIQYYNGEERAKGNILERFSAQQFPDLHSELNLSSLELGDSALYFCASSEGVSSYNSPLHFGNGTRLTVT.

This rearrangement joins TRBV6-5 to TRBJ2-3; TRBD2 might be the D (6 bases). This CDR3 spans 16 amino acids. The germline V and J ends were trimmed by 4 bases and 0 bases, with 14 bases remaining between them. Per the germline V gene, CDR1 is MNHEY and CDR2 is SVGAGI. CDR3 residues: CASSSPGVLSTDTQYF. In DNA form, the CDR3 reads TGTGCCAGCAGTTCCCCGGGGGTCCTCAGCACAGATACGCAGTATTTT.

The chain carries TRBV7-6 and TRBJ2-5; a possible D gene is TRBD1 (5 bases). Trimming took 1 base from V and 0 from J, leaving 21 bases between them. The CDR3 has 19 amino acids. The V gene's germline CDR1 is SGHVS and CDR2 FNYEAQ. In DNA form, the CDR3 reads TGTGCCAGCAGCTTAGTTGTGGGGCTCAATAGAAAACACCAAGAGACCCAGTACTTC. It translates to CASSLVVGLNRKHQETQYF.

The rearrangement links TRBV29-1 to TRBJ1-3; D is possibly TRBD1 (5 bases). V gave up 4 bases and J gave up 6 bases, with 16 bases separating them. Per germline, CDR1 SQVTM and CDR2 ANQGSEA. This CDR3 contains 14 residues. CDR3 in DNA: TGCAGCGTTGGTGCTGGTGGGGCTTTAAACACCATATATTTT. It codes for CSVGAGGALNTIYF.

The rearrangement joins TRBV21-1 to TRBJ1-4; no DNA check was done on the table's D call, TRBD1. TRBV21-1 is described as a pseudogene. This CDR3 comprises 17 residues. The CDR3 region is CASSKPGPRGGNEKLFF. DNA of the CDR3: TGTGCCAGCAGCAAACCGGGGCCGCGAGGGGGTAATGAAAAACTGTTTTTT.

This clone was counted between two and nine times. V is TRBV11-3 and J is TRBJ2-1; D call uncertain. CDR3 length equals 16 residues. With 0 bases removed from V and 2 bases from J, the gap between germline ends came to 11 bases. CDR1 and CDR2 (germline): SGHNT, YENEEA. The CDR3 sequence is CASSLDSRLTYNEQFF. The CDR3 nucleotides are TGTGCCAGCAGCTTAGACTCGAGGCTTACCTACAATGAGCAGTTCTTC.

The CDR3 region is CASSPPGDLNSPLHF. DNA of the CDR3: TGCGCCAGCAGCCCGCCCGGAGATCTTAATTCACCCCTCCACTTT. The chain couples TRBV5-1 to TRBJ1-6; D call uncertain. V lost 4 bases and J lost 6, with 14 bases in between. The CDR3 runs to 15 residues. The germline CDR1 and CDR2 sequences are SGHRS and YFSETQ.